A single sample gave rise to the 27 T cell receptor beta chains below, sequenced in a study of OX40 agonist ivuxolimab in advanced cancers. Clones were sequenced by immunoSEQ multiplex PCR, and TCRdb holds only the in-frame ones, with some missing. The sample contains about 52,000 clones, approximately 88% of which appear only once. The sample here was CD4+ or CD8+ T cells sorted from blood, taken in a trial of the OX40 agonist ivuxolimab. The receptor set was obtained from an adult with an advanced solid tumor such as melanoma, head and neck, liver or kidney cancer.

In its sample, this clone was seen once. The V gene is TRBV7-3, the J gene TRBJ2-7; D gene uncertain. The CDR3 contains 15 residues. The germline V gene has CDR1 SGHTA and CDR2 FQGTGA. Deletions cut 2 bases from V and 0 bases from J, with 11 bases between. CDR3 bases: TGTGCCAGCAGCTTACGGGCCAAGGGCTCCTACGAGCAGTACGTC. Its protein product is CASSLRAKGSYEQYV.

The chain combines TRBV2 with TRBJ2-7; a possible D gene is TRBD1 (6 bases). The V end lost 2 bases, the J end lost 5 bases, and 10 bases lay between the germline ends. The CDR3 extends over 13 amino acids. CDR1 and CDR2 from the germline V gene are SNHLY and FYNNEI. The CDR3 region has the DNA TGTGCCAGCAGTGAACAGGGGACCAACGAGCAGTACGTC. Translation: CASSEQGTNEQYV.

The V gene is TRBV30, the J gene TRBJ1-5, with D possibly TRBD1 on 6 matching bases. Trimming left V 3 bases short and J 5 bases short, with 11 bases between. The CDR3 extends over 13 amino acids. The germline gives CDR1 GTSNPN, CDR2 SVGIG (reference sequence). The CDR3 here is CAWSATGYQPQHF. CDR3 nucleotides: TGTGCCTGGAGCGCGACAGGATATCAGCCCCAGCATTTT.

V is TRBV21-1 and J is TRBJ2-3; TRBD2 is the table's D call, not checked against the DNA. TRBV21-1 is an annotated pseudogene. The CDR3 contains 12 residues. Here the CDR3 reads CASPSRTDTQYF. The DNA of the CDR3 is TGTGCCAGCCCTTCTCGGACAGATACGCAGTATTTT.

This clone was recorded once. The gene calls are TRBV10-2 and TRBJ2-1, with TRBD1 identical over 10 bases. Trimming at V came to 7 bases and at J to 7 bases, leaving 13 bases not matched to a gene. Germline CDR1 and CDR2: WSHSY and SAAADI. This CDR3 has 16 residues. CDR3 in amino acids: CASIPRDRGFWNEQFF. The CDR3 bases are TGCGCCAGCATTCCAAGGGACAGGGGTTTTTGGAATGAGCAGTTCTTC.

This chain connects TRBV10-2 to TRBJ2-3, with 9 bases aligning to TRBD2. Germline V gives CDR1 WSHSY, CDR2 SAAADI. The CDR3 is 15 residues long. With 1 base clipped from V and 6 bases from J, the junction kept 5 bases outside the gene matches. The CDR3: CASSELAGAGDTQYF. CDR3 nucleotide sequence: TGCGCCAGCAGTGAGTTAGCGGGGGCCGGGGATACGCAGTATTTT.

The chain couples TRBV18 to TRBJ1-1, with 8 bases that match TRBD1. Germline lookup yields CDR1 KGHSH and CDR2 LQKENI. The V segment lost 3 bases and the J segment 7 bases; nucleotides outside the gene matches: 4. CDR3 length: 13 amino acids. The CDR3 protein is CASSPGQEYEAFF. For the CDR3, the DNA is TGTGCCAGCTCACCGGGACAGGAATATGAAGCTTTCTTT.

The chain links TRBV30 to TRBJ1-3; D might be TRBD1 (6 bases). There are 15 residues in the CDR3. The germline CDR1 and CDR2 sequences are GTSNPN and SVGIG (reference sequence). V was clipped by 2 bases and J by 0 bases, with 11 bases between them. The CDR3 nucleotides read TGTGCCTGGAGTTCGTGGACAGACTCTGGAAACACCATATATTTT. This sequence encodes CAWSSWTDSGNTIYF.

A few counts support this clone. The chain carries TRBV5-1 and TRBJ1-6, with TRBD1 matching over 10 bases. This CDR3 has 16 residues. V shed 0 bases and J 10 bases; nucleotides not matched to a gene: 7. Germline CDR1 and CDR2: SGHRS and YFSETQ. CDR3 residues: CASSLGPGTGVSPLHF. The CDR3 DNA follows: TGCGCCAGCAGCTTGGGTCCCGGGACAGGGGTATCACCCCTCCACTTT.

This clone was detected a few times. The chain joins TRBV7-2 to TRBJ1-2; the D is unclear. The CDR3 length is 14 residues. V lost 2 bases to trimming and J lost 4 bases, with 11 bases between them. Germline assignment: CDR1 SGHTA and CDR2 FQGNSA. The CDR3 reads CASSLSQISYGYTF. Here the CDR3 DNA reads TGTGCCAGCAGCTTAAGCCAGATATCCTATGGCTACACCTTC.

The V call is TRBV6-5, the J call TRBJ1-1; D gene uncertain. From germline, CDR1 is MNHEY and CDR2 SVGAGI. Trimming cost V 4 bases and J 1 base, with 7 bases left between them. The CDR3 contains 13 residues. The CDR3 coding sequence is TGTGCCAGCAGTTTAAGGAAGAACACTGAAGCTTTCTTT. Translating gives CASSLRKNTEAFF.

V usage is TRBV9 and J usage is TRBJ1-2, with D hard to call. The CDR3 consists of 13 residues. Trimming pared 4 bases from V and 4 bases from J, leaving 11 bases between. The V gene's germline CDR1 is SGDLS and CDR2 YYNGEE. The CDR3 sequence: CASSPDSTYGYTF. The CDR3 coding sequence is TGTGCCAGCAGCCCGGACTCTACCTATGGCTACACCTTC.

The chain carries TRBV5-1 and TRBJ1-1; 8 bases are shared with TRBD1. CDR1 is SGHRS, CDR2 YFSETQ, per germline. V was pared by 4 bases and J by 5 bases, with 4 bases of the junction left unmatched. There are 13 residues in the CDR3. The CDR3 nucleotides read TGCGCCAGCAGCGTGCAGGGGGCGACTGAAGCTTTCTTT. It is translated as CASSVQGATEAFF. The entire variable domain, with the rest obtained from reference TRBV5-1 and TRBJ1-1, is as follows: KAGVTQTPRYLIKTRGQQVTLSCSPISGHRSVSWYQQTPGQGLQFLFEYFSETQRNKGNFPGRFSGRQFSNSRSEMNVSTLELGDSALYLCASSVQGATEAFFGQGTRLTVV.

This clone was found a few times. The chain combines TRBV30 with TRBJ2-3; 9 bases agree with TRBD1. With V trimmed by 0 bases and J by 2 bases, 15 bases remained unmatched. The CDR3 runs 19 residues. Germline CDR1 GTSNPN, CDR2 SVGIG (reference sequence). The CDR3 bases are TGTGCCTGGAGTGTGCGGACAGGGGAAATCCGTCTCCCCACAGATACGCAGTATTTT. This encodes CAWSVRTGEIRLPTDTQYF. Combining the CDR3 with reference TRBV30 and TRBJ2-3 gives the whole variable domain SQTIHQWPATLVQPVGSPLSLECTVEGTSNPNLYWYRQAAGRGLQLLFYSVGIGQISSEVPQNLSASRPQDRQFILSSKKLLLSDSGFYLCAWSVRTGEIRLPTDTQYFGPGTRLTVL.

This chain uses TRBV28 with TRBJ1-4; D ambiguous. The CDR3 is 11 residues long. CDR1 is MDHEN and CDR2 is SYDVKM in the germline V gene. Trimming removed 2 bases from V and 8 bases from J, with 3 bases in between. The CDR3 is CASSLGEKLFF. The CDR3 DNA reads as TGTGCCAGCAGTTTAGGGGAAAAACTGTTTTTT.

The chain uses TRBV7-2 and TRBJ2-1; 11 bases map to TRBD2. V lost 4 bases to trimming and J lost 8 bases; unmatched junction nucleotides: 7. This CDR3 has 15 amino acids. Germline assignment: CDR1 SGHTA and CDR2 FQGNSA. The CDR3 here is CASSSTSGSTHEQFF. Written as DNA, the CDR3 is TGTGCCAGCAGCTCCACTAGCGGGAGTACCCATGAGCAGTTCTTC.

V is TRBV5-1 and J is TRBJ2-3; no firm D call. Trimming pared 2 bases from V and 1 base from J, leaving 14 bases between. CDR1 SGHRS and CDR2 YFSETQ come from the germline V gene. There are 16 residues in the CDR3. The chain's CDR3 is CASSFTAIPGTDTQYF. As DNA, the CDR3 is TGCGCCAGCAGCTTTACCGCAATTCCCGGCACAGATACGCAGTATTTT.

V gene TRBV4-1 combines with J gene TRBJ2-3; D is ambiguous. Trimming took 0 bases from V and 2 from J, leaving 9 bases between them. The CDR3 is 15 residues long. Germline assignment: CDR1 MGHRA and CDR2 YSYEKL. CDR3 coding DNA: TGCGCCAGCAGCCAAGATTGGGAATCCACAGATACGCAGTATTTT. This translates into CASSQDWESTDTQYF.

The chain is built from TRBV10-3 and TRBJ2-1; 8 bases match TRBD1. With V trimmed by 3 bases and J by 4 bases, 5 bases remained unmatched. This CDR3 spans 15 amino acids. Germline-derived CDR1 and CDR2 are ENHRY and SYGVKD. The CDR3 DNA is TGTGCCATCAGTGATCAGGGGGCAATATACAATGAGCAGTTCTTC. It specifies CAISDQGAIYNEQFF.

The J gene is TRBJ2-5, the V gene TRBV30, with 7 nucleotides matching TRBD1. This CDR3 is 14 amino acids long. From germline, CDR1 is GTSNPN and CDR2 SVGIG (reference sequence). The V segment lost 1 base and the J segment 5 bases; nucleotides outside the gene matches: 7. The CDR3 here is CAWSDVGGWETQYF. The CDR3 DNA reads as TGTGCCTGGAGTGACGTAGGGGGCTGGGAGACCCAGTACTTC.

This clone appeared a few times. V is TRBV6-5 and J is TRBJ2-3; possibly TRBD2 for D (7 bases). V lost 6 bases, J lost 5 bases, and 15 bases lay in between. Germline V CDR1 and CDR2: MNHEY, SVGAGI. The CDR3 runs to 14 residues. As DNA, the CDR3 is TGTGCCAGCAGGAGGGGGGGCCCCTTAGATACGCAGTATTTT. Protein product: CASRRGGPLDTQYF.

The chain combines TRBV18 with TRBJ1-5, with a weak D call TRBD1 (6 bases). Germline V gene data show CDR1 as KGHSH and CDR2 as LQKENI. The CDR3 runs to 14 residues. The V and J ends lost 5 bases and 6 bases respectively, with 14 bases between them. Here the CDR3 reads CASSTTGSGQPQHF. The CDR3 DNA reads as TGTGCCAGCTCAACTACAGGGTCCGGTCAGCCCCAGCATTTT.

J is TRBJ2-7 and V is TRBV18, with D perhaps matching TRBD1 (6 bases). Trimming removed 2 bases from V and 3 bases from J, with 11 bases in between. Germline CDR1 KGHSH, CDR2 LQKENI. This CDR3 has 14 residues. The chain's CDR3 is CASSPRTDHYEQYF. CDR3 nucleotide sequence: TGTGCCAGCTCACCAAGGACAGACCACTACGAGCAGTACTTC.

The chain combines TRBV13 with TRBJ2-7; D might be TRBD1 (7 bases). Trimming stripped 4 bases from V and 2 bases from J, with 15 bases between. CDR1 is PRHDT and CDR2 is FYEKMQ in the germline V gene (reference sequence). There are 15 residues in the CDR3. The CDR3 DNA reads TGTGCCAGCAGCTCCCGACAGGGAGGCGCCTACGAGCAGTACTTC. Protein product: CASSSRQGGAYEQYF.

This clone appeared a single time. The chain carries TRBV30 and TRBJ2-1, with D hard to call. Between the trimmed V and J ends, which lost 0 bases and 13 bases, there was a span of 13 bases. Germline CDR1 reads GTSNPN; CDR2 reads SVGIG (reference sequence). This CDR3 has 12 amino acids. CDR3 DNA: TGTGCCTGGAGTGTGAGGCCGGGTTTACAGTTCTTC. It is translated as CAWSVRPGLQFF.

This chain uses TRBV19 with TRBJ2-1; D is unresolved. The CDR3 length is 13 residues. Trimming took 5 bases from V and 5 from J, leaving 10 bases between them. The germline gives CDR1 LNHDA, CDR2 SQIVND (reference sequence). The CDR3 region has the DNA TGTGCCAGTAGTGTTACCTGGGACAATGAGCAGTTCTTC. Translated: CASSVTWDNEQFF.

This sequence joins TRBV6-5 and TRBJ2-5; D perhaps matches TRBD2 (5 bases). The CDR3 length is 13 residues. The germline V gene has CDR1 MNHEY and CDR2 SVGAGI. The V gene lost 2 bases and the J gene lost 5 bases, with 9 bases spanning the gap. The CDR3: CASSYTTRETQYF. The CDR3 bases are TGTGCCAGCAGTTACACTACTAGGGAGACCCAGTACTTC.